Included here is one TCR beta chain sequence, with context. The antigen remains unidentified. J gave up 2 bases and V 6 bases, and 4 bases lay outside the gene matches. The CDR3 totals 13 residues. Germline V gene lookup returns CDR1 SNHLY and CDR2 FYNNEI. Clones were sequenced by immunoSEQ multiplex PCR, and TCRdb holds only the in-frame ones, with some missing. The repertoire consists of roughly 38,000 clones, with more than 85% occurring once and the leading ten covering less than 25%. The sample comes from a study of OX40 agonist ivuxolimab in advanced cancers. About the research overall: Patients were dosed with the agonistic anti-OX40 (CD134) antibody ivuxolimab.

Points from the study as a whole: In general, CD8+ T cells held more expanded clones than CD4+ did, on average. Low normalized T-cell clonal expansion was also seen in some nonresponders. Among the lowest peripheral clonal expansion occurred in 0.1-3.0 mg/kg partial responders.

This chain links TRBV2 with TRBJ2-7; 7 positions match TRBD1. This TCR came from an adult with an advanced solid tumor such as melanoma, head and neck, liver or kidney cancer. The material sequenced was CD4+ or CD8+ T cells sorted from blood, taken in a trial of the OX40 agonist ivuxolimab. The CDR3 DNA reads TGTGCCAGCAGGGGGACAGTAACCTACGAGCAGTACTTC. It encodes CASRGTVTYEQYF.